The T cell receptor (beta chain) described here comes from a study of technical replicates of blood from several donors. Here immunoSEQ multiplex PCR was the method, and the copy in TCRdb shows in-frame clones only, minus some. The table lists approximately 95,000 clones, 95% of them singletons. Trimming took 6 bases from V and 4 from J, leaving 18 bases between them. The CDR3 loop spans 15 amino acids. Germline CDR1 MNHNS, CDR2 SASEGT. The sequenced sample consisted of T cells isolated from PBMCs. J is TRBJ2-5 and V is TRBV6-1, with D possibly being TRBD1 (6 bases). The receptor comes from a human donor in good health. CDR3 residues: CASSSRGGFRETQYF. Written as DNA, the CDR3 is TGTGCCAGCAGCTCCCGAGGGGGTTTTAGAGAGACCCAGTACTTC.